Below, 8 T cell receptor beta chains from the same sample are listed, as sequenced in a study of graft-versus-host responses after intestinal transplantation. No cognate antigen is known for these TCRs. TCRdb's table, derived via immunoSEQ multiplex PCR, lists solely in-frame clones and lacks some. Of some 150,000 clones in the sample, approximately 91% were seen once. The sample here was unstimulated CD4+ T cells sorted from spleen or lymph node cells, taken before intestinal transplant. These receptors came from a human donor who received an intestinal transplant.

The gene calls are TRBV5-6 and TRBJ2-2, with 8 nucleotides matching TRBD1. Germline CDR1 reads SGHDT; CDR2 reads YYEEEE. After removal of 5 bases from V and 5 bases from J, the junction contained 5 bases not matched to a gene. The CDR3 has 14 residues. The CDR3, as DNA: TGTGCCAGCAGTAGGACAGGGTTTACCGGGGAGCTGTTTTTT. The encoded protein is CASSRTGFTGELFF.

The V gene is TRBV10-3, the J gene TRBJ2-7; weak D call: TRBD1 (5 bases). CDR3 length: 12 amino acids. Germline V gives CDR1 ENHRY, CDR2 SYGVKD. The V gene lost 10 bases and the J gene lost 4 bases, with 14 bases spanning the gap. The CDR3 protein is CATSQAGYEQYF. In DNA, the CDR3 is TGTGCCACCAGCCAGGCAGGGTACGAGCAGTACTTC.

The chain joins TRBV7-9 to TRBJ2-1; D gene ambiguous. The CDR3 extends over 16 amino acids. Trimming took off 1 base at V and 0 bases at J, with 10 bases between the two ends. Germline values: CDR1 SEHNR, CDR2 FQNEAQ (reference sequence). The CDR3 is CASSLEPEPSYNEQFF. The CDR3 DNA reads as TGTGCCAGCAGCTTAGAACCAGAACCCTCCTACAATGAGCAGTTCTTC. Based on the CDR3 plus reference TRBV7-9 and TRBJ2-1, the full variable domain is DTGVSQNPRHKITKRGQNVTFRCDPISEHNRLYWYRQTLGQGPEFLTYFQNEAQLEKSRLLSDRFSAERPKGSFSTLEIQRTEQGDSAMYLCASSLEPEPSYNEQFFGPGTRLTVL.

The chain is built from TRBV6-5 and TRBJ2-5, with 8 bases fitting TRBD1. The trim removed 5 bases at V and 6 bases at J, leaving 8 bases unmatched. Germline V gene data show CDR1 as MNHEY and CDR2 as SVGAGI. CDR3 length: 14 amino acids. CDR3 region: CASSADRGIKTQYF. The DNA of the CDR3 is TGTGCCAGCAGTGCCGACAGGGGCATCAAGACCCAGTACTTC.

The CDR3 coding sequence is TGTGCCAGTTGGGACAGGGGAACTTTCTTT. As protein: CASWDRGTFF. The chain couples TRBV6-1 to TRBJ1-1, with 10 bases matching TRBD1. This CDR3 spans 10 amino acids. Germline trimming cut 9 bases from V and 12 bases from J; bases unmatched to any gene: 4. The germline V gene has CDR1 MNHNS and CDR2 SASEGT.

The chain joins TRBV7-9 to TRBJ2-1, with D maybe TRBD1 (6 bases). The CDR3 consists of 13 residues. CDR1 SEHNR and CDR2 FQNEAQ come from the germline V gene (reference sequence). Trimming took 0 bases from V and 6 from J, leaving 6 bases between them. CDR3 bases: TGTGCCAGCAGCTTAGCGGGGGCCAATGAGCAGTTCTTC. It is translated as CASSLAGANEQFF.

Written as DNA, the CDR3 is TGTGCCTGGGAACGGGAGTTAGGTCAGCCCCAGCATTTT. The encoded protein is CAWERELGQPQHF. The rearrangement links TRBV30 to TRBJ1-5, with D unclear. Per the germline V gene, CDR1 is GTSNPN and CDR2 is SVGIG (reference sequence). The length of the CDR3 is 13 residues. Trimming cost V 5 bases and J 6 bases, with 14 bases left between them.

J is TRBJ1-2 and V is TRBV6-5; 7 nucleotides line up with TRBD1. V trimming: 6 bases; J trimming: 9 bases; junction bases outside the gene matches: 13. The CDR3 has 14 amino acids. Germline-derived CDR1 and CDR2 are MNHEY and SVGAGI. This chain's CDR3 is CASRPDRTSPSYTF. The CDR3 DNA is TGTGCCAGCAGACCGGACAGGACATCCCCCAGCTACACCTTC.